The 25 T cell receptor beta chains reported below all come from one sample, sequenced in a study of immune evolution from preneoplasia to lung adenocarcinoma. Libraries were prepared by immunoSEQ multiplex PCR; TCRdb keeps only in-frame clonotypes and omits some of them. The sample lists some 37,000 clones, 74% occurring once. Sequenced input: FFPE invasive lung adenocarcinoma tissue. The receptors stem from a person in their 60s with lung adenocarcinoma.

The rearrangement uses TRBV5-1 and TRBJ2-2; D gene unclear. The CDR3 consists of 12 residues. The V gene's germline CDR1 is SGHRS and CDR2 YFSETQ. V shed 3 bases and J shed 8 bases, with 8 bases lying between them. The CDR3 region is CASSYDAGELFF. The DNA of the CDR3 is TGCGCCAGCAGCTACGACGCGGGGGAGCTGTTTTTT.

The rearrangement joins TRBV11-2 to TRBJ2-2, with 13 bases lining up with TRBD2. The CDR3 has 16 amino acids. After removal of 5 bases from V and 7 bases from J, the junction contained 7 bases not matched to a gene. Germline V gives CDR1 SGHAT, CDR2 FQNNGV. The CDR3 region has the DNA TGTGCCAGCAGCCTCCGGACTAGCGGGAGTATCGGGGAGCTGTTTTTT. Residues: CASSLRTSGSIGELFF.

J is TRBJ1-2 and V is TRBV21-1. TRBV21-1 is an annotated pseudogene. This CDR3 spans 10 amino acids. Here the CDR3 DNA reads TGTGCCAGCAGGGAGTATGGCTACACCTTC. This codes for CASREYGYTF.

The chain combines TRBV7-9 with TRBJ2-1, with D tentatively TRBD2 (6 bases). Trimming shortened V by 5 bases and J by 4 bases, and 12 bases separated the two germline ends. This CDR3 has 14 amino acids. Looked up from germline, CDR1 is SEHNR and CDR2 is FQNEAQ (reference sequence). The CDR3 protein is CASSRGSGYNEQFF. The DNA of the CDR3 is TGTGCCAGCAGCCGGGGGTCGGGGTACAATGAGCAGTTCTTC.

The chain couples TRBV7-9 to TRBJ2-7; 13 nucleotides line up with TRBD2. The germline CDR1 and CDR2 sequences are SEHNR and FQNEAQ (reference sequence). The CDR3 covers 18 residues. V shed 5 bases, J shed 3 bases, and the junction held 13 bases outside the gene matches. The chain's CDR3 is CASSPSGTSGVGYYEQYF. CDR3 nucleotide sequence: TGTGCCAGCAGCCCATCCGGGACTAGCGGGGTCGGCTACTACGAGCAGTACTTC. The whole variable domain, remainder taken from reference TRBV7-9 and TRBJ2-7, is DTGVSQNPRHKITKRGQNVTFRCDPISEHNRLYWYRQTLGQGPEFLTYFQNEAQLEKSRLLSDRFSAERPKGSFSTLEIQRTEQGDSAMYLCASSPSGTSGVGYYEQYFGPGTRLTVT.

The chain couples TRBV5-4 to TRBJ1-3, with D unclear. With 1 base removed from V and 0 bases from J, the gap between germline ends came to 5 bases. The germline V gene has CDR1 SGHNT and CDR2 YYREEE (reference sequence). The CDR3 covers 14 residues. The CDR3 sequence is CASSLSGSGNTIYF. Written as DNA, the CDR3 is TGTGCCAGCAGCTTGTCGGGCTCTGGAAACACCATATATTTT. The variable domain in full, with the rest retrieved from reference TRBV5-4 and TRBJ1-3, is ETGVTQSPTHLIKTRGQQVTLRCSSQSGHNTVSWYQQALGQGPQFIFQYYREEENGRGNFPPRFSGLQFPNYSSELNVNALELDDSALYLCASSLSGSGNTIYFGEGSWLTVV.

The rearrangement joins TRBV27 to TRBJ2-1; D may correspond to TRBD1 or TRBD2 (5 bases each). The CDR3 contains 15 residues. Germline CDR1 and CDR2: MNHEY and SMNVEV (reference sequence). Trimming shortened V by 6 bases and J by 0 bases, and 12 bases separated the two germline ends. CDR3 residues: CASSPEGISYNEQFF. The DNA of the CDR3 is TGTGCCAGCAGCCCTGAGGGGATCTCCTACAATGAGCAGTTCTTC.

The V gene is TRBV7-2, the J gene TRBJ1-1; 7 nucleotides agree with TRBD1. The V gene end was trimmed by 0 bases and the J gene end by 7 bases; junction bases not matched to a gene: 5. Looked up from germline, CDR1 is SGHTA and CDR2 is FQGNSA. This CDR3 is built from 14 residues. This CDR3 is CASSLARDSDEAFF. The CDR3 nucleotides are TGTGCCAGCAGCTTAGCCCGGGACAGCGATGAAGCTTTCTTT.

For this clone: The sample holds other DNA sequences that translate to the same CDR3. V gene TRBV9 combines with J gene TRBJ2-1; 12 bases map to TRBD2. Germline CDR1 reads SGDLS; CDR2 reads YYNGEE. V lost 3 bases, J lost 7 bases, and 5 bases stayed unmatched. CDR3 length: 15 residues. CDR3: CASSATSGRSNEQFF. CDR3 in DNA: TGTGCCAGCAGCGCAACTAGCGGGAGGTCAAATGAGCAGTTCTTC.

This clone appeared once. The gene calls are TRBV4-1 and TRBJ2-3, with a weak D call TRBD2 (6 bases). The CDR3 is made up of 17 amino acids. Germline CDR1 MGHRA, CDR2 YSYEKL. V lost 0 bases to trimming and J lost 1 base, with 14 bases between them. CDR3 sequence (DNA): TGCGCCAGCAGCCAAGAGCTCTGGACGGGGGGCACAGATACGCAGTATTTT. Amino acid sequence: CASSQELWTGGTDTQYF.

The V and J genes are TRBV2 and TRBJ2-3; the match to TRBD2 covers 11 bases. Germline V lookup: CDR1 SNHLY, CDR2 FYNNEI. This CDR3 is built from 16 residues. The J segment lost 2 bases and the V segment lost 4 bases, leaving 5 bases of the junction unmatched. The DNA for the CDR3 is TGTGCCAGCAGTGGGGCTAGCGGGAGGTACACAGATACGCAGTATTTT. Its protein product is CASSGASGRYTDTQYF. Using reference TRBV2 and TRBJ2-3 for the parts outside the CDR3, the full variable domain is EPEVTQTPSHQVTQMGQEVILRCVPISNHLYFYWYRQILGQKVEFLVSFYNNEISEKSEIFDDQFSVERPDGSNFTLKIRSTKLEDSAMYFCASSGASGRYTDTQYFGPGTRLTVL.

The V and J genes are TRBV28 and TRBJ1-5; D remains unclear. Trimming cost V 3 bases and J 5 bases, with 11 bases left between them. Germline lookup yields CDR1 MDHEN and CDR2 SYDVKM. The CDR3 has 14 amino acids. For the CDR3, the DNA is TGTGCCAGCAGTTTGGTTACTGACGATCAGCCCCAGCATTTT. Protein product: CASSLVTDDQPQHF.

This chain joins TRBV30 and TRBJ2-7, with D perhaps assigned TRBD1 or TRBD2 (6 bases each). There are 11 residues in the CDR3. Germline lookup yields CDR1 GTSNPN and CDR2 SVGIG (reference sequence). V lost 2 bases and J lost 6, with 8 bases in between. CDR3 nucleotides: TGTGCCTGGAGTCGGGGGCGCGAGCAGTACTTC. Translation: CAWSRGREQYF.

V gene TRBV15 combines with J gene TRBJ2-7, with a tentative D call TRBD1 (5 bases). CDR3 length equals 13 residues. The V end lost 0 bases, the J end lost 4 bases, and 7 bases lay between the germline ends. Germline CDR1 reads LNHNV; CDR2 reads YYDKDF (reference sequence). The CDR3 DNA reads TGTGCCACCAGCAGAGACAGGGATTACGAGCAGTACTTC. The encoded protein is CATSRDRDYEQYF.

The V gene is TRBV28, the J gene TRBJ2-3; D gene unclear. With 3 bases removed from V and 7 bases from J, the gap between germline ends came to 2 bases. This CDR3 contains 10 residues. Germline loops: CDR1 MDHEN, CDR2 SYDVKM. Here the CDR3 DNA reads TGTGCCAGCAGTTTTCATACGCAGTATTTT. Residues: CASSFHTQYF.

The chain carries TRBV28 and TRBJ1-2; 7 positions agree with TRBD1. This CDR3 has 13 amino acids. Germline CDR1 and CDR2: MDHEN and SYDVKM. Trimming at V came to 5 bases and at J to 2 bases, leaving 2 bases not matched to a gene. The CDR3 loop is CASSPTGNYGYTF. The CDR3 bases are TGTGCCAGCAGTCCGACAGGGAACTATGGCTACACCTTC.

The CDR3 DNA reads TGTGCCAGCAGCCGACAGCTAGCGGGGATATACAATGAGCAGTTCTTC. Translation: CASSRQLAGIYNEQFF. The chain employs TRBV11-2 and TRBJ2-1; 9 positions match TRBD2. V shed 5 bases and J 4 bases; nucleotides not matched to a gene: 9. The germline gives CDR1 SGHAT, CDR2 FQNNGV. The CDR3 totals 16 residues.

The rearrangement links TRBV5-1 to TRBJ1-1, with D perhaps TRBD1 (6 bases). There are 14 residues in the CDR3. V lost 0 bases, J lost 6 bases, and 12 bases lay in between. Germline V lookup: CDR1 SGHRS, CDR2 YFSETQ. CDR3 bases: TGCGCCAGCAGCTTGGCCCTTCAGGGGTCTGAAGCTTTCTTT. Translating it yields CASSLALQGSEAFF.

This clone counts as medium-sized (0.01 to 0.1%). The V gene is TRBV27, the J gene TRBJ2-2, with 9 bases aligning to TRBD1. The CDR3 is 16 residues long. V lost 5 bases, J lost 3 bases, and 7 bases stayed unmatched. From germline, CDR1 is MNHEY and CDR2 SMNVEV (reference sequence). DNA for the CDR3: TGTGCCAGCAGTACCTTCCGGACAGGGGACACCGGGGAGCTGTTTTTT. It translates to CASSTFRTGDTGELFF.

Notes on this clone: An end of the junction differs from the germline gene, which may be a read error. The chain combines TRBV7-7 with TRBJ2-7; the D gene could be TRBD1 or TRBD2 (5 bases each). The CDR3 is made up of 13 amino acids. Germline CDR1 and CDR2: SSHAT and FNYEAQ (reference sequence). The CDR3 loop reads CASSLGTNYEQYF. The DNA for the CDR3 is TGTGCTAGCAGCTTAGGGACCAACTACGAGCAGTACTTC.

The chain joins TRBV7-2 to TRBJ1-2, with a tentative D call TRBD1 (5 bases). This CDR3 spans 15 amino acids. Trimming left V 5 bases short and J 5 bases short, with 18 bases between. CDR1 is SGHTA, CDR2 FQGNSA, per germline. CDR3 sequence: CASSPSGSRQYGYTF. Here the CDR3 DNA reads TGTGCCAGCAGCCCCAGCGGGAGCCGACAGTATGGCTACACCTTC.

This clone was observed once. The chain carries TRBV14 and TRBJ1-1; D remains unclear. This CDR3 has 12 amino acids. Trimming removed 1 base at V and 8 bases at J, with 8 bases between. Germline-derived CDR1 and CDR2 are SGHDN and FVKESK. In nucleotides, the CDR3 is TGTGCCAGCAGCCAAGTTCTTGGGGAAGCTTTCTTT. It specifies CASSQVLGEAFF.

The chain combines TRBV15 with TRBJ2-6; no clear D gene. With 0 bases removed from V and 0 bases from J, the gap between germline ends came to 3 bases. CDR3 length: 15 amino acids. Per germline, CDR1 LNHNV and CDR2 YYDKDF (reference sequence). CDR3 in DNA: TGTGCCACCAGCAGAGACGGCTCTGGGGCCAACGTCCTGACTTTC. This encodes CATSRDGSGANVLTF.

This chain connects TRBV29-1 to TRBJ1-1; TRBD1 matches 8 bases. CDR1 and CDR2 from the germline V gene are SQVTM and ANQGSEA. J gave up 3 bases and V 8 bases, and 8 bases lay outside the gene matches. CDR3 length: 13 residues. This chain's CDR3 is CSTRTGRDTEAFF. In nucleotides, the CDR3 is TGCAGCACCCGGACAGGGAGGGACACTGAAGCTTTCTTT.

The rearrangement links TRBV11-2 to TRBJ1-3; 7 nucleotides align to TRBD1. The CDR3 is 17 amino acids. CDR1 is SGHAT, CDR2 FQNNGV, per germline. After removal of 5 bases from V and 3 bases from J, the junction contained 13 bases not matched to a gene. DNA for the CDR3: TGTGCCAGCAGCCCACTACAGGGGAGGATTGGTGGAAACACCATATATTTT. As protein: CASSPLQGRIGGNTIYF.